This T cell receptor (beta chain) was profiled in a study of blood T cell repertoires in COVID-19. About the study: Sites in the United States, Italy and Spain provided acute and convalescent COVID-19 samples.

Germline CDR1 is SGHRS and CDR2 is YFSETQ. The CDR3 sequence is 15 residues long. V shed 0 bases and J shed 8 bases, with 17 bases lying between them. TCRdb keeps only in-frame clones here, not all; method: immunoSEQ multiplex PCR. The repertoire has about 480,000 clones, about 89% of them found once; the top ten carry roughly 7.3%. The sequencing sample was made of peripheral blood. The receptor was isolated from a woman between 50 and 59 years old with COVID-19, enrolled during active disease. The chain carries TRBV5-1 and TRBJ1-2; tentative D call: TRBD1 (6 bases). CDR3 nucleotides: TGCGCCAGCAGCTTGGAGTCCGGGACACCTATAGGCTACACCTTC. Its translation: CASSLESGTPIGYTF.